This TCR beta chain originates from a study of cytotoxic CD8 clonotypes in ibrutinib-treated CLL. About the study: In all, roughly 11 patients were relapsed/refractory, approximately 16 were treatment-naive and around 17 were IGHV unmutated. On average, each sample had 255,043 productive templates and almost 95,000 productive rearrangements. Study results and limitations: Public clonotypes were seen rarely and were contracted or stable on treatment.

The CDR3 contains 14 residues. Trimming shortened V by 2 bases and J by 5 bases, and 10 bases separated the two germline ends. From germline, CDR1 is SGHVS and CDR2 FQNEAQ. Concerning this clone: Its target is unknown.

Profiling relied on immunoSEQ multiplex PCR, and the TCRdb table lists in-frame clones only, not all of them. Of about 45,000 clones listed, approximately 65% are singletons. TCR beta library input comprised around 2 micrograms of genomic DNA from cryopreserved PBMCs. V and J are TRBV7-8 and TRBJ2-4; the D gene is possibly TRBD1 (5 bases). The clonotype was recovered from a human donor with chronic lymphocytic leukemia. The input for sequencing was PBMCs, taken after 24 months of ibrutinib treatment. The CDR3 is CASSLFPGQNIQYF. The CDR3, as DNA: TGTGCCAGCAGCTTATTCCCAGGGCAAAACATTCAGTACTTC. Supplemented by reference TRBV7-8 and TRBJ2-4, the full variable domain reads GAGVSQSPRYKVAKRGQDVALRCDPISGHVSLFWYQQALGQGPEFLTYFQNEAQLDKSGLPSDRFFAERPEGSVSTLKIQRTQQEDSAVYLCASSLFPGQNIQYFGAGTRLSVL.